A selection of T cell receptor beta chains follows, all from one sample in a study of shared clonotypes between healthy human individuals. Clones were read by immunoSEQ multiplex PCR, and TCRdb kept only the in-frame ones, dropping some. The sample lists approximately 530,000 clones, approximately 95% occurring once. The sample taken for sequencing was naive CD4+ T cells sorted from blood. The receptors come from a woman between 25 and 40 years old in good health. CDR3s include the opening cysteine and the closing phenylalanine or tryptophan. The D gene is left open where the match is weak. Clone size appears in some rows only: once, few, many, or a class for an expanded clone.

V	J	D	size	DNA	CDR3
TRBV6-1	TRBJ1-1	.	.	TGTGCCAGCAGTCCGGCAACCATGAACACTGAAGCTTTCTTT	CASSPATMNTEAFF
TRBV10-3	TRBJ2-7	TRBD2	.	TGTGCCGTCTCCGGCGGCGGACTAGCTGCCTACGAGCAGTACTTC	CAVSGGGLAAYEQYF
TRBV28	TRBJ2-7	.	.	TGTGCCAGCAGTTCAACCGGGGGGCTAACCTACGAGCAGTACTTC	CASSSTGGLTYEQYF
TRBV18	TRBJ2-7	.	.	TGTGCCAGCTCACCACAGGGAAGCTCCTACGAGCAGTACTTC	CASSPQGSSYEQYF
TRBV18	TRBJ2-1	.	once	TGTGCCAGCTCACTAGACAGCTCCAGCAATGAGCAGTTCTTC	CASSLDSSSNEQFF
TRBV10-3	TRBJ2-7	TRBD2	.	TGTGCCATCGGGGCCCCGACTAGCGGGAGGTACGAGCAGTACTTC	CAIGAPTSGRYEQYF
TRBV19	TRBJ1-2	.	.	TGTGCCAGTAGTAGCGGGGGGCGCGGCTACACCTTC	CASSSGGRGYTF
TRBV5-1	TRBJ1-3	.	.	TGCGCCAGCAGCTTGAATGGGGTCTCGGCTGGAAACACCATATATTTT	CASSLNGVSAGNTIYF
TRBV9	TRBJ2-5	.	.	TGTGCCAGCAGCGTGGGCGCCATGGGGGAAGAGACCCAGTACTTC	CASSVGAMGEETQYF
TRBV18	TRBJ1-1	.	.	TGTGCCAGCTCACCATTCCGGGGGACCGAAGGGGCTGAAGCTTTCTTT	CASSPFRGTEGAEAFF
TRBV5-4	TRBJ2-7	.	.	TGTGCCAGCAGCTTGGATTCGGGCCTAGGCGCCTACGAGCAGTACTTC	CASSLDSGLGAYEQYF
TRBV27	TRBJ2-2	.	.	TGTGCCAGCAGTTTCAACATCCCGGCATCCAGGACCGGGGAGCTGTTTTTT	CASSFNIPASRTGELFF
TRBV28	TRBJ2-5	TRBD1	once	TGTGCCAGCAGTTCAGGACAGGGCCGGGAGACCCAGTACTTC	CASSSGQGRETQYF
TRBV5-1	TRBJ2-3	TRBD2	.	TGCGCCAGCAGCACGGGACTACTCCTTTCTAGCACAGATACGCAGTATTTT	CASSTGLLLSSTDTQYF
TRBV6-5	TRBJ2-1	TRBD1	.	TGTGCCAGCAGTCCGGACAGGCACAATGAGCAGTTCTTC	CASSPDRHNEQFF
TRBV28	TRBJ2-7	.	once	TGTGCCAGCAGTTCTGGAGGAGGGTACGAGCAGTACTTC	CASSSGGGYEQYF
TRBV19	TRBJ2-2	.	.	TGTGCCAGTAGTATAGCTACGTCCGGGGAGCTGTTTTTT	CASSIATSGELFF
TRBV28	TRBJ1-2	.	.	TGTGCCAGCAGTTCTCTCGAGACGGAGGCCTATGGCTACACCTTC	CASSSLETEAYGYTF
TRBV5-1	TRBJ2-5	TRBD2	.	TGCGCCAGCAGCTTGGCTAGCGGGAACATCCTCCAAGAGACCCAGTACTTC	CASSLASGNILQETQYF
TRBV28	TRBJ1-5	.	.	TGTGCCAGCAGGTCGCAGATTAGCAATCAGCCCCAGCATTTT	CASRSQISNQPQHF
TRBV5-1	TRBJ2-5	TRBD1	.	TGCGCCAGCAGCCAACGGACAGGGCGAGAGACCCAGTACTTC	CASSQRTGRETQYF
TRBV6-1	TRBJ1-1	.	.	TGTGCCAGCAGGCGGGACGGCAACATCAACACTGAAGCTTTCTTT	CASRRDGNINTEAFF
TRBV5-1	TRBJ2-5	.	.	TGCGCCAGCAGGACAGGCCAAGAGACCCAGTACTTC	CASRTGQETQYF
TRBV5-1	TRBJ2-7	.	once	TGCGCCAGCAGTCGGGGGGCGGCCGGAAGCTCCTACGAGCAGTACTTC	CASSRGAAGSSYEQYF
TRBV10-3	TRBJ2-1	.	.	TGTGCCATCAGTGAAGCCAGAGGCGATGAGCAGTTCTTC	CAISEARGDEQFF
TRBV19	TRBJ2-7	TRBD2	.	TGTGCCAGTAGTGGGACTAGCGGGAGCTACGAGCAGTACTTC	CASSGTSGSYEQYF
TRBV5-1	TRBJ1-1	.	few	TGCGCCAGCAGCATCGCTCTGGGCGCTGAAGCTTTCTTT	CASSIALGAEAFF
TRBV28	TRBJ2-7	TRBD1	.	TGTGCCAGCAGTTTATACTTGACAGGGACCTACGAGCAGTACTTC	CASSLYLTGTYEQYF
TRBV25-1	TRBJ2-1	.	.	TGTGCCAGCAGTGATTTTAAGGGTGCCGACAATGAGCAGTTCTTC	CASSDFKGADNEQFF
TRBV13	TRBJ2-3	TRBD2	.	TGTGCCAGCAGCTTAGCCCTAGCGGGAGGCCTCCAGACAGATACGCAGTATTTT	CASSLALAGGLQTDTQYF
TRBV30	TRBJ2-1	TRBD2	.	TGTGCCTGGAGCGCGACGGGACTAGGGCTTGCTGAGCAGTTCTTC	CAWSATGLGLAEQFF
TRBV29-1	TRBJ2-2	TRBD1	.	TGCAGCGTTAAGGGACAGGACCGCCCTTCGAACACCGGGGAGCTGTTTTTT	CSVKGQDRPSNTGELFF
TRBV28	TRBJ1-5	.	.	TGTGCCAGCAGTCCCCCGGGAGTTTTTCAGCCCCAGCATTTT	CASSPPGVFQPQHF
TRBV6-1	TRBJ2-1	TRBD2	.	TGTGCCAGCAGTGAAGGCGGGAGCGGTAATGAGCAGTTCTTC	CASSEGGSGNEQFF
TRBV11-3	TRBJ2-2	TRBD1	.	TGTGCCAGCAGCGGACAGGGCACCGGGGAGCTGTTTTTT	CASSGQGTGELFF
TRBV19	TRBJ2-5	TRBD1	.	TGTGCCAGTAAGGAACAGGGGGCAGAGACCCAGTACTTC	CASKEQGAETQYF
TRBV5-1	TRBJ2-1	TRBD2	.	TGCGCCAGCGGAGCGGGAGGGATCAATGAGCAGTTCTTC	CASGAGGINEQFF
TRBV28	TRBJ2-1	TRBD2	.	TGTGCCAGCAACGTAGGGACGGGAGGGCTCAATGAGCAGTTCTTC	CASNVGTGGLNEQFF
TRBV28	TRBJ2-7	.	once	TGTGCCAGCAGTTCGTTGATCTTCGGCTACGAGCAGTACTTC	CASSSLIFGYEQYF
TRBV9	TRBJ2-2	TRBD2	once	TGTGCCAGCAGCGTTGCCGGGAGGGCCGGGGAGCTGTTTTTT	CASSVAGRAGELFF
TRBV28	TRBJ2-5	.	.	TGTGCCAGCAGTTATCTTCAAGAGACCCAGTACTTC	CASSYLQETQYF
TRBV6-1	TRBJ1-5	.	.	TGTGCCAGCAGTGAAGGGGCGGGCAATCAGCCCCAGCATTTT	CASSEGAGNQPQHF
TRBV6-1	TRBJ2-7	TRBD2	.	TGTGCCAGCAGTGAACCGGGACTAGCGGTTTACGAGCAGTACTTC	CASSEPGLAVYEQYF
TRBV5-1	TRBJ2-3	.	.	TGCGCCAGCAAGAAAGACGGTACGCAGTATTTT	CASKKDGTQYF
TRBV18	TRBJ2-7	.	.	TGTGCCAGCTCACTCTTAGTCGGGTACGAGCAGTACTTC	CASSLLVGYEQYF
TRBV20-1	TRBJ2-5	.	.	TGCAGTACCTACCAAGAGACCCAGTACTTC	CSTYQETQYF
TRBV18	TRBJ1-1	.	.	TGTGCCAGCTCCCCCACGGCGGTGGGGAGCACTGAAGCTTTCTTT	CASSPTAVGSTEAFF
TRBV28	TRBJ2-6	TRBD2	.	TGTGCCAGCAGGGAGACTAGCGGGATACCTTCTGGGGCCAACGTCCTGACTTTC	CASRETSGIPSGANVLTF
TRBV28	TRBJ2-3	TRBD2	.	TGTGCCAGCAGAATGGGAGGGGCCCGCACAGATACGCAGTATTTT	CASRMGGARTDTQYF